This T cell receptor (beta chain) was sequenced during a study of breast tumors, draining lymph nodes, adjacent tissues. CDR3 size: 15 residues. Breast cancer patients provided tissue from their axillary draining lymph nodes. Regarding this clonotype: What it binds is not known. One base away lies a much larger clone, so this may be a sequencing read error.

TCRdb processed the multiplex PCR reads anew with MiXCR; each CDR3 protein has one entry. Of 65,000 to 80,000 distinct CDR3 sequences detected, approximately 19% appear once; the ten largest clones hold about 2.5%. Whole-study findings and limits: The data were judged consistent with most tumor T cells coming from lymph node and expanding in tumor. Tumors had less TCR diversity than lymph nodes, more than nontumor tissue. Data only fit, rather than demonstrated, lymph node origin of most tumor T cells.

Material for sequencing was axillary lymph node tissue. The sequence derives from a female donor with breast cancer. Some clones in this sample may be carry-over from other donors' samples. The V gene is TRBV12-3 or TRBV12-4, the J gene TRBJ2-7; D uncertain. CDR3 loop: CASRPTRWTRHERYF. In nucleotides, the CDR3 is TGTGCCAGCAGACCTACGAGGTGGACCCGACACGAGCGGTACTTC.